These T cell receptor beta chains were read from a single sample in a study of cytomegalovirus exposure and HLA in healthy donors. Some clones are missing from TCRdb's copy, which holds only in-frame ones; the method was immunoSEQ multiplex PCR. The sample holds around 200,000 clones; around 86% are singletons and the top ten take about 5.7%. Sequencing used PBMCs. All receptors derive from a middle-aged man in good health and CMV-seropositive. The CDR3 runs from the conserved cysteine through the conserved F or W.

length,V,J,CDR3
15,TRBV28,TRBJ2-3,CASSLRGQVTDTQYF
14,TRBV5-1,TRBJ2-3,CASSFRTSTDTQYF
14,TRBV7-2,TRBJ2-7,CASSPRTGSYEQYF
14,TRBV27,TRBJ2-1,CASSFLQGADEQFF
16,TRBV10-3,TRBJ2-5,CAISPARGALQETQYF
14,TRBV4-2,TRBJ2-7,CASSQAQGRDEQYF
14,TRBV28,TRBJ1-1,CASSPNVRGTEAFF
13,TRBV6-5,TRBJ1-6,CASRMDREEPLHF
16,TRBV11-2,TRBJ2-1,CASSLGRWGGPNEQFF
16,TRBV6-6,TRBJ1-6,CASSSALGSYNSPLHF
14,TRBV5-6,NA,CASSLWAQAYEQYF
12,TRBV30,TRBJ1-1,CALDTLNTEAFF
15,TRBV25-1,TRBJ2-7,CASSEYVVGRDEQYF
16,TRBV9,TRBJ2-3,CASSPWGAGATDTQYF
16,TRBV7-3,TRBJ2-4,CASSVAGGPMGNIQYF
14,TRBV9,TRBJ2-5,CASNGGTGAYTQYF
15,TRBV21-1,TRBJ2-1,CASSKAQVGTHEQFF
13,TRBV6-5,TRBJ2-4,CASKLGQGNIQYF
14,TRBV6-5,TRBJ2-7,CASSYSAGPYEQYF
15,TRBV5-6,TRBJ2-2,CASSSLRANTGELFF
15,TRBV6-6,TRBJ1-5,CASSYYRGPGQPQHF
15,TRBV6-5,TRBJ2-5,CASSYSAGLAETQYF
14,TRBV27,TRBJ2-2,CASSSGQGIGELFF